The entry that follows covers one T cell receptor (beta chain) sequence. The antigen remains unidentified. These data originate in a study of CD8 T cells in ankylosing spondylitis. Findings of the study overall: Reported data indicate significant enrichment of disease-linked clones within matched ankylosing spondylitis synovial fluid. Earlier studies detected some motif variants in reactive arthritis synovial fluid and blood.

The germline V gene has CDR1 KGHDR and CDR2 SFDVKD. The CDR3 contains 13 residues. Trimming removed 8 bases from V and 6 bases from J, with 13 bases in between. The TCR beta libraries were generated through quantitative 5'-RACE incorporating molecular barcodes. TCRdb reanalysed the 5' RACE reads using MiXCR and keeps one entry per CDR3 protein. The data hold about 110,000 distinct CDR3 sequences, with approximately 25% observed a single time. This TCR derives from a male donor with ankylosing spondylitis. Sequenced sample: synovial fluid, either unsorted or a sorted T cell fraction (not recorded which). The chain links TRBV24-1 to TRBJ2-1; D is perhaps TRBD2 (6 bases). CDR3 amino acids: CATMEGPFNEQFF. The CDR3 region has the DNA TGTGCCACCATGGAGGGACCCTTCAATGAGCAGTTCTTC.